The T cell receptor beta chain described here comes from a study of cytomegalovirus exposure and HLA in healthy donors. PCR amplification relied on 60 Vbeta primers (plus 13 Jbeta primers). Sequencing used immunoSEQ multiplex PCR; TCRdb keeps in-frame clones, though not all of them. Of 150,000 to 200,000 clones listed, about three quarters were seen once; the top ten hold around 3.1%. In germline, CDR1 is GTSNPN, CDR2 SVGIG (reference sequence). V lost 7 bases, J lost 8 bases, and 16 bases stayed unmatched. The CDR3 has 15 residues. The sequenced sample consisted of PBMCs. The rearrangement joins TRBV30 to TRBJ1-2, with 10 bases that match TRBD1. The clonotype comes from a female donor in good health and CMV-seronegative. This CDR3 reads CASPTGGAPIRGYTF. The DNA for the CDR3 is TGTGCCTCGCCGACAGGGGGCGCGCCCATTAGGGGCTACACCTTC.